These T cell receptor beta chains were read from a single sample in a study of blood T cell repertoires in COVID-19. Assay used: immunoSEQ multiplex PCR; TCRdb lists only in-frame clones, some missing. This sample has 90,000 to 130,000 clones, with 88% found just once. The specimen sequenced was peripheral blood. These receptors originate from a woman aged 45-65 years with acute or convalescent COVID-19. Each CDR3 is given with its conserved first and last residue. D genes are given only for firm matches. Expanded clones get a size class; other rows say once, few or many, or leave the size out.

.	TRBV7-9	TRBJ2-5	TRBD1	CASSLARTGGETQYF	TGTGCCAGCAGCTTAGCGAGGACAGGGGGGGAGACCCAGTACTTC
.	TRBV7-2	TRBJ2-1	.	CASSFAGVSYNEQFF	TGTGCCAGCAGCTTTGCGGGCGTCTCCTACAATGAGCAGTTCTTC
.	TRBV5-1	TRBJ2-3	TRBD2	CASSPGLAAATDTQYF	TGCGCCAGCAGCCCGGGACTAGCGGCAGCCACAGATACGCAGTATTTT
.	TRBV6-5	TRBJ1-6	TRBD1	CASSYEGQSPNSPLHF	TGTGCCAGCAGTTACGAGGGACAGTCCCCTAATTCACCCCTCCACTTT
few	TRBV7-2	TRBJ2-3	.	CASSLAGGTQYF	TGTGCCAGCAGCTTAGCAGGGGGTACGCAGTATTTT
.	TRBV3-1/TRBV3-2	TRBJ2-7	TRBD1	CASSFHSGTGGNEQYF	TGTGCCAGCAGCTTCCACTCCGGGACAGGGGGTAACGAGCAGTACTTC
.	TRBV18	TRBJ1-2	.	CASSPTGNYGYTF	TGTGCCAGCTCACCAACAGGAAACTATGGCTACACCTTC
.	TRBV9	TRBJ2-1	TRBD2	CASSLHLAGTNEQFF	TGTGCCAGCAGCCTACACCTAGCGGGAACCAATGAGCAGTTCTTC
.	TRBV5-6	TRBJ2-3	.	CASSLESTGTDTQYF	TGTGCCAGCAGCTTGGAGAGTACCGGCACAGATACGCAGTATTTT
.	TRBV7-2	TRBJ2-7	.	CASSLASWDTSSYEQYF	TGTGCCAGCAGCTTAGCCTCATGGGACACTTCGTCCTACGAGCAGTACTTC
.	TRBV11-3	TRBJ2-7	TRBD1	CASSLSRGSEQYF	TGTGCCAGCAGCTTATCCAGGGGGAGCGAGCAGTACTTC
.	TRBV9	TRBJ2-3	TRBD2	CASSVVGSGSKTDTQYF	TGTGCCAGCAGCGTAGTGGGTAGCGGGAGTAAGACAGATACGCAGTATTTT
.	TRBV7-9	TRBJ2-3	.	CASSASLASTDTQYF	TGTGCCAGCAGCGCCTCACTAGCAAGCACAGATACGCAGTATTTT
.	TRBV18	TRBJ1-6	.	CASSRDRKNSPLHF	TGTGCCAGCTCCCGAGACAGGAAAAATTCACCCCTCCACTTT
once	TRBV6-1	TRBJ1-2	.	CASSENSYVNYGYTF	TGTGCCAGCAGTGAGAACAGCTATGTTAACTATGGCTACACCTTC
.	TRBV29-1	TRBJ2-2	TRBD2	CSVVGGRGAGELFF	TGCAGCGTTGTGGGCGGGAGAGGGGCCGGGGAGCTGTTTTTT
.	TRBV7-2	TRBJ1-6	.	CASSLIRSGSPLHF	TGTGCCAGCAGCTTAATACGGTCCGGTTCACCCCTCCACTTT
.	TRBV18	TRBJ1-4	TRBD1	CASSPPRTGGDFGEKLFF	TGTGCCAGCTCACCACCGAGGACAGGGGGCGACTTCGGTGAAAAACTGTTTTTT
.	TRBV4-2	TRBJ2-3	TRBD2	CASSSLTSGGADTQYF	TGTGCCAGCAGCTCGCTTACTAGCGGTGGGGCGGATACGCAGTATTTT
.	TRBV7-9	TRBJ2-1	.	CASSLARASYNEQFF	TGTGCCAGCAGCTTAGCCAGGGCATCCTACAATGAGCAGTTCTTC
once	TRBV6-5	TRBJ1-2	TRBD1	CASSLSWTGAKYTF	TGTGCCAGCAGTCTCTCATGGACAGGGGCCAAATACACCTTC
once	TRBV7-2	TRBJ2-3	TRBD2	CASSFPTLEREGGVTQYF	TGTGCCAGCAGCTTCCCCACACTTGAGCGGGAGGGGGGGGTAACGCAGTATTTT
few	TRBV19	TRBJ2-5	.	CASSGDFLGPQETQYF	TGTGCCAGTAGTGGGGACTTCCTGGGCCCCCAAGAGACCCAGTACTTC
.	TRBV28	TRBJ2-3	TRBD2	CASSLDPLAGELTDTQYF	TGTGCCAGCAGTTTAGACCCCCTAGCGGGAGAGTTGACAGATACGCAGTATTTT
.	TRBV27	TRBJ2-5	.	CASSLYSGETQYF	TGTGCCAGCAGTTTATATTCGGGGGAGACCCAGTACTTC
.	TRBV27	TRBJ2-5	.	CASSLRRGRETQYF	TGTGCCAGCAGTTTAAGAAGAGGGCGGGAGACCCAGTACTTC
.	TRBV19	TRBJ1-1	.	CASREQQNLNTEAFF	TGTGCCAGTAGGGAACAACAGAACCTGAACACTGAAGCTTTCTTT
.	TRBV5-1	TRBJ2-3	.	CASSLSGGTDTQYF	TGCGCCAGCAGCCTTAGCGGCGGCACAGATACGCAGTATTTT
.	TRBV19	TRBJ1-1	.	CASSVGQINTEAFF	TGTGCCAGTAGTGTAGGACAGATAAACACTGAAGCTTTCTTT
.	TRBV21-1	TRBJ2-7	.	CASSFLSSYEQYF	TGTGCCAGCAGCTTCCTTAGCTCCTACGAGCAGTACTTC
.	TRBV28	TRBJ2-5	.	CASSFRSGVGQETQYF	TGTGCCAGCAGTTTCAGGTCGGGAGTGGGCCAAGAGACCCAGTACTTC
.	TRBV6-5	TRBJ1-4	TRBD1	CASRPRTGRGEKLFF	TGTGCCAGCAGACCACGGACAGGCAGGGGGGAAAAACTGTTTTTT